These 31 T cell receptor beta chains came from one sample sequenced in a study of breast tumors, draining lymph nodes, adjacent tissues. The lymph nodes were axillary draining lymph nodes from breast cancer patients. Using its own MiXCR run on the multiplex PCR reads, TCRdb lists one record per CDR3 protein. The table lists around 300,000 distinct CDR3 sequences, 30% to 35% of them singletons, with over 0.95% in the top ten. The sample was axillary lymph node tissue. The source of these receptors is a female donor with breast cancer. Some clones in this sample may be carry-over from other donors' samples.

The V call is TRBV7-3, the J call TRBJ1-3; 7 bases are shared with TRBD1. This CDR3 comprises 17 residues. Germline V CDR1 and CDR2: SGHTA, FQGTGA. V shed 8 bases and J 0 bases; nucleotides not matched to a gene: 13. This CDR3 is CASSPRSDRASGNTIYF. CDR3 nucleotides: TGTGCCAGCTCACCACGTTCCGACAGGGCCTCTGGAAACACCATATATTTT.

This clonotype was found many times. The chain recombines TRBV20-1 with TRBJ2-1, with TRBD2 as a possible D gene (6 bases). This CDR3 contains 13 residues. Per the germline V gene, CDR1 is DFQATT and CDR2 is SNEGSKA (reference sequence). Trimming took 3 bases from V and 3 from J, leaving 9 bases between them. The CDR3 region is CSASSGLYNEQFF. The CDR3 DNA follows: TGCAGTGCTAGTTCGGGACTCTACAATGAGCAGTTCTTC.

About this clonotype itself: Given the absence of the conserved phenylalanine or tryptophan at the CDR3 end, a read error is likely. The V gene is TRBV28, the J gene TRBJ2-3; 7 positions match TRBD2. Germline CDR1 and CDR2: MDHEN and SYDVKM. CDR3 length equals 14 residues. The CDR3 DNA is TGTGCCAGCAGCCCAACGACTAGCACAGGTACGCAGTATTTG. It yields the protein CASSPTTSTGTQYL.

This clonotype has only a few counts. The chain links TRBV5-6 to TRBJ2-7; 10 bases are shared with TRBD2. With V trimmed by 4 bases and J by 0 bases, 10 bases remained unmatched. There are 17 residues in the CDR3. Germline assignment: CDR1 SGHDT and CDR2 YYEEEE. CDR3 in amino acids: CASSPLYSGRSSYEQYF. The CDR3 DNA reads TGTGCCAGCAGCCCCCTTTATAGCGGGAGGTCCTCCTACGAGCAGTACTTC.

This clonotype has a count of ten or more. The chain combines TRBV7-2 with TRBJ2-7; D possibly matches TRBD1 or TRBD2 (5 bases each). Per germline, CDR1 SGHTA and CDR2 FQGNSA. V was clipped by 7 bases and J by 7 bases, with 17 bases between them. The CDR3 consists of 13 residues. DNA of the CDR3: TGTGCCAGCACCCCGGGACCACTGAGTGAGCAGTACTTC. Translating gives CASTPGPLSEQYF. Full variable domain (rest looked up from reference TRBV7-2 and TRBJ2-7): GAGVSQSPSNKVTEKGKDVELRCDPISGHTALYWYRQSLGQGLEFLIYFQGNSAPDKSGLPSDRFSAERTGGSVSTLTIQRTQQEDSAVYLCASTPGPLSEQYFGPGTRLTVT.

A word on this clonotype: Germline and junction disagree at one end, which may indicate a read error. J is TRBJ2-1 and V is TRBV10-1; TRBD2 agrees at 15 bases. The CDR3 has 19 residues. Germline V gene data show CDR1 as WNHNN and CDR2 as SYGVQD (reference sequence). CDR3 DNA: TGTGCCAGCAGTCCTGGACTAGCGGGAGGGCCTTGGTCCTACAATGAGCAGTTCTTC. Translating gives CASSPGLAGGPWSYNEQFF.

The chain recombines TRBV20-1 with TRBJ2-5; 9 bases are shared with TRBD2. Germline V gene lookup returns CDR1 DFQATT and CDR2 SNEGSKA (reference sequence). V was clipped by 8 bases and J by 4 bases; unmatched bases: 8. The CDR3 sequence is 13 residues long. CDR3 bases: TGCAGTTCCCAGCGGGAGGTCCGAGAGACCCAGTACTTC. This gives the protein CSSQREVRETQYF.

This clonotype was seen a single time. The V gene is TRBV10-3, the J gene TRBJ2-7; 9 bases line up with TRBD1. Germline lookup yields CDR1 ENHRY and CDR2 SYGVKD. The J segment lost 7 bases and the V segment lost 5 bases, leaving 3 bases of the junction unmatched. The CDR3 loop spans 12 amino acids. Here the CDR3 reads CAISTGTGEQYF. CDR3 bases: TGTGCCATCAGTACCGGGACAGGGGAGCAGTACTTC.

This clonotype was counted ten times or more. The CDR3 loop reads CASSHRLSRETQYF. The CDR3 region has the DNA TGTGCCAGCAGCCACAGGTTATCCCGGGAGACCCAGTACTTC. This rearrangement joins TRBV7-9 to TRBJ2-5, with D perhaps TRBD1 (5 bases). The V end lost 5 bases, the J end lost 5 bases, and 15 bases lay between the germline ends. The CDR3 loop spans 14 amino acids. Germline lookup yields CDR1 SEHNR and CDR2 FQNEAQ (reference sequence).

This clonotype was counted ten times or more. V is TRBV6-5 and J is TRBJ2-7, with 7 bases aligning to TRBD1. Looked up from germline, CDR1 is MNHEY and CDR2 is SVGAGI. J lost 7 bases, V lost 5 bases, and 5 bases had no gene match. CDR3 length equals 12 residues. CDR3 residues: CASSRTGQEQYF. Here the CDR3 DNA reads TGTGCCAGCAGTAGGACGGGACAGGAGCAGTACTTC.

The J gene is TRBJ1-2, the V gene TRBV20-1; maybe TRBD1 (6 bases). V was trimmed by 0 bases and J by 6 bases, leaving 17 bases between them. The CDR3 is 15 residues long. The germline CDR1 and CDR2 sequences are DFQATT and SNEGSKA (reference sequence). CDR3 loop: CSARDTPTGYHGYTF. In nucleotides, the CDR3 is TGCAGTGCTAGAGATACCCCCACAGGGTACCATGGCTACACCTTC.

In its sample, this clonotype was seen many times. The CDR3 DNA reads TGTGCCAGCAGTCAGACAGTGCAGGGAGAGCAGTACTTC. Translation gives CASSQTVQGEQYF. The chain uses TRBV2 and TRBJ2-7; the D gene is possibly TRBD1 (5 bases). This CDR3 region has 13 residues. The germline gives CDR1 SNHLY, CDR2 FYNNEI. V was cut by 5 bases and J by 7 bases, with 15 bases left in between.

This clonotype was seen at least ten times. This chain connects TRBV7-3 to TRBJ2-2; D gene ambiguous. V gave up 1 base and J gave up 6 bases, with 3 bases separating them. This CDR3 spans 12 amino acids. Germline CDR1 and CDR2: SGHTA and FQGTGA. CDR3 nucleotides: TGTGCCAGCAGCTTAAGTTCCGGGGAGCTGTTTTTT. Protein sequence: CASSLSSGELFF.

Note on this clonotype: A much bigger clone sits one base away, suggesting this may be a read error. The V call is TRBV5-4, the J call TRBJ2-1; tentatively, D is TRBD1 (5 bases). Trimming stripped 6 bases from V and 3 bases from J, with 10 bases between. The CDR3 is 13 residues long. The germline V gene encodes CDR1 SGHNT and CDR2 YYREEE (reference sequence). The DNA of the CDR3 is TGTGCCAGCATACCGACAGACTACAATGAGCAGTTCTTC. Its translation is CASIPTDYNEQFF.

This clonotype was picked up many times. V usage is TRBV9 and J usage is TRBJ1-3; the D gene is possibly TRBD1 (6 bases). Trimming took off 0 bases at V and 7 bases at J, with 20 bases between the two ends. The germline V gene encodes CDR1 SGDLS and CDR2 YYNGEE. This CDR3 region has 17 residues. CDR3 amino acids: CASSVGLEGTGHNTIYF. The CDR3 DNA reads TGTGCCAGCAGCGTAGGGTTGGAGGGAACAGGGCACAACACCATATATTTT.

This clonotype was seen at least ten times. An end of the junction does not agree with germline; a read error may underlie this. CDR3 sequence reads: CASSHSRGRTFYGYTF. The CDR3 DNA is TGTGCCAGCAGTCACTCTCGGGGACGGACCTTCTATGGCTACACCTTC. The J gene is TRBJ1-2, the V gene TRBV6-6, with a tentative D call TRBD1 (5 bases). The CDR3 covers 16 residues. The germline V gene encodes CDR1 MNHNY and CDR2 SVGAGI (reference sequence).

The table lists this clonotype with a count of one. The junction does not match germline at one end; this may be a read error. The chain joins TRBV6-1 to TRBJ2-7, with D uncertain. CDR1 is MNHNS, CDR2 SASEGT, per germline. CDR3 size: 11 residues. CDR3 loop: CASTGFHERYF. The CDR3 nucleotides are TGTGCTAGTACCGGGTTCCACGAGCGGTACTTC.

This clonotype came up many times. The chain joins TRBV27 to TRBJ1-5; D unresolved. CDR1 and CDR2 from the germline V gene are MNHEY and SMNVEV (reference sequence). With 2 bases removed from V and 0 bases from J, the gap between germline ends came to 5 bases. The CDR3 length is 14 residues. The CDR3 region is CASSLMGSNQPQHF. CDR3 nucleotide sequence: TGTGCCAGCAGTTTAATGGGTAGCAATCAGCCCCAGCATTTT.

As regards this clonotype: A much larger clonotype is one base distant, so this may be a read error. The chain joins TRBV5-5 to TRBJ2-1; either TRBD1 or TRBD2 may fit D (6 bases each). The CDR3 totals 16 residues. In germline, CDR1 is SGHKS, CDR2 YYEKEE (reference sequence). CDR3 region: CASSLGLGGAVNEQLF. CDR3 nucleotides: TGTGCCAGCAGCTTGGGATTGGGGGGCGCAGTCAATGAGCAGCTCTTC.

About this clonotype: A much larger clone sits a single nucleotide away, making a read error possible. The genes are TRBV7-9 and TRBJ2-3; 14 nucleotides align to TRBD2. From germline, CDR1 is SEHNR and CDR2 FQNEAQ (reference sequence). The CDR3 has 18 amino acids. After removal of 6 bases from V and 7 bases from J, the junction contained 15 bases not matched to a gene. CDR3 loop: CASRQGTSGGERSHTQYF. As DNA, the CDR3 is TGTGCCAGCAGACAAGGGACTAGCGGGGGCGAGAGATCCCATACGCAGTATTTT.

This clonotype was detected ten times or more. CDR3 in amino acids: CAISKGLAGEDTQYF. CDR3 bases: TGTGCCATCAGTAAAGGACTAGCGGGAGAAGATACGCAGTATTTT. This chain connects TRBV10-3 to TRBJ2-3, with 13 bases identical to TRBD2. This CDR3 region has 15 residues. Trimming at V came to 5 bases and at J to 5 bases, leaving 4 bases not matched to a gene. Germline V gene sequence: CDR1 ENHRY, CDR2 SYGVKD.

The rearrangement uses TRBV10-3 and TRBJ2-3; TRBD2 matches at 11 bases. V dropped 3 bases and J dropped 7; count of bases not matched to a gene: 12. Germline lookup yields CDR1 ENHRY and CDR2 SYGVKD. The CDR3 is made up of 17 amino acids. CDR3: CAISDPSGRFSNNTQYF. CDR3 coding DNA: TGTGCCATCAGTGATCCTAGCGGGAGGTTCTCGAATAATACGCAGTATTTT.

To note about this clonotype: This may arise from a read error, as a much more abundant clone is one base away. This rearrangement joins TRBV24-1 to TRBJ2-6, with a tentative D call TRBD1 (6 bases). The germline gives CDR1 KGHDR, CDR2 SFDVKD. The length of the CDR3 is 17 residues. CDR3: CASSLHDRSSGANVLTF. Written as DNA, the CDR3 is TGTGCCAGCAGTTTACACGACAGGAGCTCTGGGGCCAACGTCCTGACTTTC.

This clonotype was seen at least ten times. The genes are TRBV30 and TRBJ1-2; D possibly corresponds to TRBD1 (6 bases). Germline CDR1 is GTSNPN and CDR2 is SVGIG (reference sequence). This CDR3 comprises 13 residues. The ends were cut back, 2 bases at V and 7 bases at J, with 14 bases in the middle. CDR3: CAWSLGGVPGYTF. As DNA, the CDR3 is TGTGCCTGGAGTTTGGGGGGCGTTCCTGGCTACACCTTC.

This clonotype was recorded only once. The chain uses TRBV28 and TRBJ1-3; the D is unclear. Germline loops: CDR1 MDHEN, CDR2 SYDVKM. The CDR3 length is 16 residues. V gave up 6 bases and J gave up 2 bases, with 17 bases separating them. CDR3: CASREKPGKPGNTIYF. CDR3 coding DNA: TGTGCCAGCAGAGAAAAACCCGGGAAACCTGGAAACACCATATATTTT.

The table lists this clonotype with many counts. V gene TRBV20-1 combines with J gene TRBJ2-1, with 8 bases fitting TRBD2. V lost 5 bases and J lost 2; bases outside the gene matches: 5. CDR1 DFQATT and CDR2 SNEGSKA come from the germline V gene (reference sequence). The CDR3 length is 14 residues. CDR3: CSARAGGPYNEQFF. The CDR3 coding sequence is TGCAGTGCTCGGGCGGGGGGCCCCTACAATGAGCAGTTCTTC.

This clonotype came up once. Given a much more abundant clone one base away, this may be a read error. The genes are TRBV12-3 or TRBV12-4 and TRBJ1-5; the D is unclear. CDR3 size: 15 residues. CDR3 in DNA: TGTGCCAGCAGTTTTTATCGGGCTAGCAATCAGCACCAGCATTTT. This encodes CASSFYRASNQHQHF.

To note about this clonotype: A single base separates this from a much larger clone, so it may be a read error. The V gene is TRBV19, the J gene TRBJ2-1; the match to TRBD2 covers 9 bases. From germline, CDR1 is LNHDA and CDR2 SQIVND (reference sequence). This CDR3 region has 19 residues. The CDR3 protein is CACSTTARGSSGAYNEQFF. The CDR3 nucleotides are TGTGCCTGTAGTACGACGGCAAGGGGGTCTAGCGGGGCCTACAATGAGCAGTTCTTC.

The table lists this clonotype with many counts. The J gene is TRBJ2-3, the V gene TRBV7-2; 9 bases map to TRBD1. The CDR3 covers 18 residues. J was trimmed by 3 bases and V by 5 bases; bases with no gene match: 15. Per the germline V gene, CDR1 is SGHTA and CDR2 is FQGNSA. The CDR3 here is CASSPGVGQGRDTDTQYF. The CDR3 DNA is TGTGCCAGCAGCCCGGGGGTCGGACAGGGGCGAGATACAGATACGCAGTATTTT.

This clonotype appeared a single time. The chain employs TRBV4-1 and TRBJ2-1, with 8 positions matching TRBD2. The junction had 10 bases not matched to a gene; V was cut back by 3 bases and J by 6 bases. The CDR3 is 16 residues long. The germline V gene encodes CDR1 MGHRA and CDR2 YSYEKL. DNA for the CDR3: TGCGCCAGCAGCCATTCAAGCGGGAGAGTAAGCAATGAGCAGTTCTTC. It codes for CASSHSSGRVSNEQFF.

This clonotype was counted only a few times. The rearrangement uses TRBV6-1 and TRBJ1-5; D unresolved. This CDR3 spans 14 amino acids. Germline CDR1 is MNHNS and CDR2 is SASEGT. Trimming stripped 6 bases from V and 6 bases from J, with 15 bases between. Written as DNA, the CDR3 is TGTGCCAGCAGGAGGGCCTCCACGGGTCAGCCCCAGCATTTT. Protein sequence: CASRRASTGQPQHF.